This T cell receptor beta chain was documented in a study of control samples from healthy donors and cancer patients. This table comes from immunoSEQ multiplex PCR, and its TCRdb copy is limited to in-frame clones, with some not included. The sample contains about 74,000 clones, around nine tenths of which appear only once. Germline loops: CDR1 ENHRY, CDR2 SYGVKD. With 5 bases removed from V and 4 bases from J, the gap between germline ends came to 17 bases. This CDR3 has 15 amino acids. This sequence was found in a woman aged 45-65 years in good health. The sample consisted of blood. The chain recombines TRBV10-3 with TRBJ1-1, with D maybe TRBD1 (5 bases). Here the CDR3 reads CAISPRGPDGTEAFF. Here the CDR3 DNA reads TGTGCCATCAGTCCTCGGGGCCCCGATGGCACTGAAGCTTTCTTT.